In this sample, the clone carrying this T cell receptor beta chain turned up a few times. Grouping used clinical history reported by participants in a survey and questionnaire. The data are from a study of blood T cell repertoires in COVID-19. Study as a whole: COVID-19 samples collected from the United States, Italy and Spain covered acute and convalescent phases.

As processed by the authors: Estimation of nucleated cell counts was performed using reference gene primer amplification. Profiling relied on immunoSEQ multiplex PCR, and the TCRdb table lists in-frame clones only, not all of them. The DNA gave D and trimming, while V, J and clone size come from that table. The data show 200,000 to 300,000 clones, with roughly 85% seen just once and about 8.2% held by the top ten. Sample: PBMCs or T cells enriched from blood (not recorded which). This TCR derives from a woman aged 50 to 65 with acute COVID-19.

The CDR3 DNA is TGTGCCAGCAGCCGACGGGTTATCCCCAACACCGGGGAGCTGTTTTTT. Its protein is CASSRRVIPNTGELFF. The chain combines TRBV5-6 with TRBJ2-2; D gene ambiguous. Germline values: CDR1 SGHDT, CDR2 YYEEEE. The germline V and J ends were trimmed by 4 bases and 2 bases, with 15 bases remaining between them. The length of the CDR3 is 16 residues.